This TCR beta chain was captured by sequencing in a study of T cells in Graves' hyperthyroidism and ophthalmopathy. There are a few counts of this clonotype. The source material, RNA transcripts, was used to amplify TCR beta CDR3 regions. The primer set for the first-round RT-PCR of the TCR CDR3 was HTBI. TCRdb analysed the multiplex PCR reads with MiXCR anew, one entry per CDR3 protein. Of 250,000 to 350,000 distinct CDR3 sequences in the sample, approximately 20% are singletons; the top ten hold 64%. This CDR3 is built from 19 residues. Germline loops: CDR1 MNHEY, CDR2 SMNVEV (reference sequence). Trimming pared 6 bases from V and 0 bases from J, leaving 21 bases between.

J is TRBJ1-6 and V is TRBV27; D is undetermined. This sequence was found in a man younger than 40 with Graves' ophthalmopathy. Sequences were obtained from blood. CDR3 DNA sequence: TGTGCCAGCAGCACCCTCCGGGGTAGCCCGAGCTCCTATAATTCACCCCTCCACTTT. The encoded protein is CASSTLRGSPSSYNSPLHF.